The text below deals with one T cell receptor (beta chain). Its antigen is as yet unknown. CDR3 length equals 15 residues. Germline CDR1 SEHNR, CDR2 FQNEAQ (reference sequence). With 5 bases removed from V and 5 bases from J, the gap between germline ends came to 16 bases. The data originate from a study of cytomegalovirus exposure and HLA in healthy donors. Findings and limits, study-wide: In vitro testing confirmed three CMV-associated chains as specific for CMV antigens. The authors enumerated over 150 TCR beta chains as linked to cytomegalovirus.

Repertoires were generated with immunoSEQ multiplex PCR, while TCRdb's copy carries only in-frame clones and drops some. Found here are around 91,000 clones, roughly 92% of them singletons; the top ten hold 1.1%. The clonotype originates from a woman aged 25 to 39 in good health and CMV-seropositive. Sequenced material: PBMCs. The rearrangement joins TRBV7-9 to TRBJ2-1; weak D call: TRBD2 (6 bases). Written as DNA, the CDR3 is TGTGCCAGCAGCGCGGAGGGTTTATTGGACAATGAGCAGTTCTTC. It is translated as CASSAEGLLDNEQFF.